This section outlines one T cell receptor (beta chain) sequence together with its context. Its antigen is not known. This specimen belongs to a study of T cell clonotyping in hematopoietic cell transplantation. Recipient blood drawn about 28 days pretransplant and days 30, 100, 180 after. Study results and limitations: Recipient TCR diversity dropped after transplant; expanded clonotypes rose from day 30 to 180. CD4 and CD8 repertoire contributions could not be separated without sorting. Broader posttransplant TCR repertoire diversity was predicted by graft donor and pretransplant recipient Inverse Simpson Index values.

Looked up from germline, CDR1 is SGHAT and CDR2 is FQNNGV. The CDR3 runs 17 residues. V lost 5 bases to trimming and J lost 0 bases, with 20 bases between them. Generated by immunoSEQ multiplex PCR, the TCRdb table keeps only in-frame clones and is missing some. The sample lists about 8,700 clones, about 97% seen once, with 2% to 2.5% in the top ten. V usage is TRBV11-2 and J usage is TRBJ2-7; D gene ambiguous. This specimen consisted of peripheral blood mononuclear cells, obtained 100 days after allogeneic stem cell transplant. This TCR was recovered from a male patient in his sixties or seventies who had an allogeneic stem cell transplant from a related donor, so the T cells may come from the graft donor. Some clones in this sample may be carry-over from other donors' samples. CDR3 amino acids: CASSPYSVGAISYEQYF. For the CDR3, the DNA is TGTGCCAGCAGCCCCTACTCGGTAGGCGCGATCTCCTACGAGCAGTACTTC.